This entry is about one T cell receptor beta chain. In this sample, this clonotype turned up a few times. Its antigen is not yet known. No base quality information exists; no much larger clone differs at one position. Library method: PCR. Data came from a NextSeq 500. Bulk TCR libraries were made following a previously described method, with the TCR primers given in Table S5. Purification of total RNA was performed with the Qiagen AllPrep DNA/RNA kit. Before analysis, reads from multiple sequencing runs of the same library were pooled. In the source study's methods: Reads were retained only if their TCR constant sequence matched exactly, and those retained reads were trimmed to 150 nt and grouped according to their 12-nt molecular barcodes. Within each barcode group, reads were sub-clustered at a 15% Levenshtein threshold, and quality-weighted consensus sequences were built per RNA molecule. Non-functional sequences were filtered out, along with any lower-count sequence sitting one edit away from another sequence. Based on fitting two negative binomial distributions, any barcode sub-cluster with under 20% of the maximum read count was discarded. TCRdb trimmed the raw reads at Q25, called clones with MiXCR and kept productive beta chains. Each entry is one CDR3 protein sequence, shown with its most common DNA and genes. For this entry, the V and J calls and clone size follow TCRdb and not the study's own pipeline. For this sample there are roughly 50,000 distinct CDR3 sequences; about a third appear just once. The biggest ten clones account for less than 5% of the sample.

Libraries of naive CD8 T cells were generated from approximately 20,000 to 1,000,000 sorted cells, with 10%, 30% or 50% of the purified RNA used. On a BD FACSAria II, naive CD8 T cells were FACS-sorted as CD8+CD4-CCR7+CD45RA+ and collected into RLT Plus buffer. Detection sensitivity was tested by spiking Jurkat RNA equal to around 11 TCR copies' worth into samples containing roughly 17,000-1,100,000 naive CD8 T cells. Enrichment of CD8 T cells was done with RosetteSep CD8+ T Cell Enrichment Cocktail plus Ficoll-Paque, and ACK red cell lysis came afterward. This specimen belongs to a study of molecular identifiers for immune sequencing clone quantification (dated by TCRdb to between 2017 and 2018). Notes on the research overall: For a replicate experiment, RNA from 20,000 or 100,000 naive CD8 T cells was divided into five aliquots, and four of the five aliquots were sequenced. CD8 T cells were used in a methods study to benchmark molecular-identifier clustering-based TCR repertoire sequencing (MIDCIRS) and TCR RNA copy counting.

According to the germline V gene, CDR1 reads LGHNA and CDR2 reads YSLEER. The CDR3 runs 15 residues from the cysteine to the phenylalanine. Only the CDR3 portion is preserved as DNA: 45 bases, with reading frame beginning at the first base. At the junction V is shortened by 0 bases and J by 5 bases, with 10 bases in between. Results and caveats for the whole study, not just this receptor: The naive libraries included spiked-in Jurkat TCR RNA (about nine copies' worth), and this RNA is not part of the donor repertoire. Spiked-in Jurkat TCR RNA equivalent to a single cell was reported to be detectable even among some 910,000 naive CD8 T cells. Modeling gave about 3 recovered TCR RNA copies per cell versus around 10 by digital PCR, implying around 33% capture efficiency. Highly expanded clone sizes could be underestimated if identical TCR molecules share a barcode. In CMV-specific effector cells, clones with more than 20 RNA copies accounted for over 99% of molecules, whereas in naive cells such clones accounted for under 1%. Without barcode sub-clustering, chimeric consensus sequences inflated TCR diversity; chimeras reached as high as 47%.

Material for sequencing was naive CD8+ T cells from blood, with Jurkat cell RNA spiked in. What the cell subset or site label conveys for this sample: FACS-sorted CD8+CD4-CCR7+CD45RA+ naive T cells. The chain is encoded by TRBV4-3 joined to TRBJ2-2, with the D gene too uncertain to name. This TCR was recovered from a human donor in good health. Some libraries in this study had Jurkat cell RNA spiked in. This receptor has the CDR3 CASSQDLAGTGELFF. The nucleotide sequence reads as follows: TGCGCCAGCAGCCAAGATTTAGCCGGGACCGGGGAGCTGTTTTTT.